A single sample is the source of the 29 T cell receptor beta chains below, sequenced in a study of control samples from healthy donors and cancer patients. Sequencing used immunoSEQ multiplex PCR; TCRdb keeps in-frame clones, though not all of them. The sample has about 100,000 clones, roughly 90% seen once. The sequencing sample was made of blood. These receptors originate from a woman aged 45-65 years in good health.

The chain carries TRBV24-1 and TRBJ1-3, with D unresolved. Trimming removed 4 bases from V and 0 bases from J, with 9 bases in between. Germline CDR1 and CDR2: KGHDR and SFDVKD. There are 15 residues in the CDR3. The CDR3 DNA reads TGTGCCACCAGTGACCCGGACGTCTCTGGAAACACCATATATTTT. Encoded protein: CATSDPDVSGNTIYF.

The chain joins TRBV15 to TRBJ1-1; maybe TRBD1 (5 bases). CDR1 LNHNV and CDR2 YYDKDF come from the germline V gene (reference sequence). The CDR3 is 17 residues long. Trimming removed 1 base at V and 6 bases at J, with 21 bases between. The CDR3 is CATSRARGMTHPPEAFF. The CDR3, as DNA: TGTGCCACCAGCAGAGCGCGGGGGATGACCCATCCTCCTGAAGCTTTCTTT. The whole variable domain, remainder taken from reference TRBV15 and TRBJ1-1, is DAMVIQNPRYQVTQFGKPVTLSCSQTLNHNVMYWYQQKSSQAPKLLFHYYDKDFNNEADTPDNFQSRRPNTSFCFLDIRSPGLGDTAMYLCATSRARGMTHPPEAFFGQGTRLTVV.

This clone has just a few counts. The rearrangement links TRBV11-2 to TRBJ1-2, with TRBD1 identical over 7 bases. The CDR3 covers 13 residues. Germline trimming cut 6 bases from V and 5 bases from J; bases unmatched to any gene: 6. CDR1 is SGHAT, CDR2 FQNNGV, per germline. The DNA of the CDR3 is TGTGCCAGCAGTAGACAGGGAGGGTATGGCTACACCTTC. Translating it yields CASSRQGGYGYTF.

V gene TRBV24-1 combines with J gene TRBJ2-2; the D gene could be TRBD1 or TRBD2 (5 bases each). The V end was cut by 9 bases, the J end by 7 bases, with 17 bases between. The CDR3 runs 14 residues. From germline, CDR1 is KGHDR and CDR2 SFDVKD. The CDR3 reads CATEGPPLYGELFF. Here the CDR3 DNA reads TGTGCCACCGAGGGACCACCCCTCTACGGGGAGCTGTTTTTT.

The chain recombines TRBV6-4 with TRBJ2-1, with 7 bases aligning to TRBD1. Germline V lookup: CDR1 MRHNA, CDR2 SNTAGT. Unmatched junction bases numbered 4, after V lost 2 bases and J lost 6 bases. The CDR3 is 14 amino acids. The CDR3 region is CASSDPRQGNEQFF. CDR3 DNA: TGTGCCAGCAGTGACCCCCGACAGGGCAATGAGCAGTTCTTC.

The V and J genes are TRBV18 and TRBJ1-3; a possible D gene is TRBD1 (6 bases). Germline lookup yields CDR1 KGHSH and CDR2 LQKENI. CDR3 length: 13 amino acids. Trimming removed 5 bases from V and 8 bases from J, with 13 bases in between. The CDR3 DNA is TGTGCCAGCTCAAAAATACAGGGAGACACCATATATTTT. The encoded protein is CASSKIQGDTIYF.

The J gene is TRBJ2-2, the V gene TRBV7-3; D may be TRBD1 (5 bases). This CDR3 region has 15 residues. Trimming left V 1 base short and J 4 bases short, with 10 bases between. In germline, CDR1 is SGHTA, CDR2 FQGTGA. The CDR3 protein is CASSLSRDGTGELFF. Written as DNA, the CDR3 is TGTGCCAGCAGCTTAAGCAGGGATGGCACCGGGGAGCTGTTTTTT.

The chain joins TRBV2 to TRBJ1-1; D perhaps matches TRBD1 (5 bases). CDR3 length: 17 amino acids. CDR1 is SNHLY, CDR2 FYNNEI, per germline. V was shortened by 2 bases and J by 4 bases, with 20 bases between the two germline ends. The CDR3 protein is CASSERVEDIFGTEAFF. The CDR3 DNA sequence: TGTGCCAGCAGTGAAAGGGTGGAGGACATTTTTGGCACTGAAGCTTTCTTT.

The CDR3 DNA follows: TGTGCCAGCAGCCCTCGTCCCGGGACAGCCTCTGGGGCCAACGTCCTGACTTTC. This sequence encodes CASSPRPGTASGANVLTF. This rearrangement joins TRBV7-6 to TRBJ2-6; 7 nucleotides line up with TRBD1. This CDR3 has 18 residues. The junction had 10 bases not matched to a gene; V was cut back by 5 bases and J by 0 bases. Per the germline V gene, CDR1 is SGHVS and CDR2 is FNYEAQ.

The V call is TRBV10-3, the J call TRBJ2-7, with D perhaps matching TRBD1 (6 bases). The V gene's germline CDR1 is ENHRY and CDR2 SYGVKD. This CDR3 is built from 12 residues. Trimming pared 5 bases from V and 5 bases from J, leaving 10 bases between. The CDR3 loop is CAISRQADEQYF. As DNA, the CDR3 is TGTGCCATCAGTCGACAGGCGGACGAGCAGTACTTC.

The chain employs TRBV6-5 and TRBJ1-2, with 7 bases fitting TRBD1. V lost 2 bases to trimming and J lost 6 bases; unmatched junction nucleotides: 9. CDR3 length equals 15 residues. The V gene's germline CDR1 is MNHEY and CDR2 SVGAGI. CDR3 sequence: CASSYTPKGADGYTF. CDR3 in DNA: TGTGCCAGCAGTTACACCCCGAAGGGGGCGGATGGCTACACCTTC.

The chain is built from TRBV5-1 and TRBJ1-1; maybe TRBD1 (5 bases). With 4 bases removed from V and 11 bases from J, the gap between germline ends came to 18 bases. Germline V gene data show CDR1 as SGHRS and CDR2 as YFSETQ. The CDR3 has 13 amino acids. The CDR3 region is CASSPDGGRLAFF. The DNA for the CDR3 is TGCGCCAGCAGCCCCGATGGGGGGAGGCTGGCTTTCTTT.

The CDR3 DNA reads as TGTGCCAGCAGCATTGACAGGGGGCACACCGGGGAGCTGTTTTTT. Its protein product is CASSIDRGHTGELFF. The V and J genes are TRBV6-5 and TRBJ2-2, with 10 bases fitting TRBD1. Trimming at V came to 6 bases and at J to 3 bases, leaving 4 bases not matched to a gene. The CDR3 loop spans 15 amino acids. From germline, CDR1 is MNHEY and CDR2 SVGAGI.

J is TRBJ2-5 and V is TRBV29-1; D possibly corresponds to TRBD2 (6 bases). CDR1 SQVTM and CDR2 ANQGSEA come from the germline V gene. The CDR3 totals 16 residues. V lost 0 bases and J lost 3, with 17 bases in between. CDR3 sequence (DNA): TGCAGCGTTGAAGACCCACGGGGGACTGCTGAAGAGACCCAGTACTTC. The encoded protein is CSVEDPRGTAEETQYF.

This chain uses TRBV29-1 with TRBJ2-7; D is tentatively TRBD1 or TRBD2 (5 bases each). The CDR3 length is 11 residues. Germline V CDR1 and CDR2: SQVTM, ANQGSEA. V was cut by 4 bases and J by 4 bases, with 8 bases left in between. CDR3 nucleotides: TGCAGCGTTGTGTGGGGGTACGAGCAGTACGTC. Encoded protein: CSVVWGYEQYV.

The CDR3 protein is CASTYSSGGALDTQYF. Written as DNA, the CDR3 is TGTGCCAGCACCTATTCTAGCGGGGGGGCTCTCGATACGCAGTATTTT. V gene TRBV7-2 combines with J gene TRBJ2-3; 12 nucleotides line up with TRBD2. V was pared by 7 bases and J by 6 bases, with 11 bases of the junction left unmatched. Germline V lookup: CDR1 SGHTA, CDR2 FQGNSA. The CDR3 sequence is 16 residues long.

The rearrangement joins TRBV6-5 to TRBJ2-2, with TRBD2 matching 7 bases. The germline gives CDR1 MNHEY, CDR2 SVGAGI. The CDR3 sequence is 15 residues long. J lost 0 bases, V lost 11 bases, and 9 bases had no gene match. In DNA, the CDR3 is TGTGCCGGATCGCTAGCGGCAGCGAACACCGGGGAGCTGTTTTTT. Translated: CAGSLAAANTGELFF.

There are a few counts of this clone. The chain couples TRBV30 to TRBJ2-7; D is possibly TRBD1 or TRBD2 (5 bases each). V was cut by 2 bases and J by 3 bases, with 17 bases left in between. The CDR3 is 15 amino acids. Germline CDR1 GTSNPN, CDR2 SVGIG (reference sequence). CDR3 in amino acids: CAWSTLDGDRYEQYF. The CDR3 bases are TGTGCCTGGAGTACCCTAGACGGGGACCGCTACGAGCAGTACTTC. Looking up the rest from reference TRBV30 and TRBJ2-7 gives the full variable domain: SQTIHQWPATLVQPVGSPLSLECTVEGTSNPNLYWYRQAAGRGLQLLFYSVGIGQISSEVPQNLSASRPQDRQFILSSKKLLLSDSGFYLCAWSTLDGDRYEQYFGPGTRLTVT.

The rearrangement joins TRBV4-3 to TRBJ2-2; D is uncertain. V was shortened by 1 base and J by 7 bases, with 13 bases between the two germline ends. The CDR3 length is 15 residues. Germline V gene lookup returns CDR1 LGHNA and CDR2 YSLEER. CDR3 amino acids: CASSQGTGRSGELFF. The DNA for the CDR3 is TGCGCCAGCAGCCAAGGAACTGGACGGAGCGGGGAGCTGTTTTTT.

The J gene is TRBJ2-5, the V gene TRBV30, with D unclear. CDR1 and CDR2 (germline): GTSNPN, SVGIG (reference sequence). V gave up 2 bases and J gave up 5 bases, with 12 bases separating them. This CDR3 spans 13 amino acids. CDR3 sequence reads: CAWSWAKSETQYF. CDR3 coding DNA: TGTGCCTGGAGTTGGGCGAAAAGTGAGACCCAGTACTTC.

The gene calls are TRBV7-8 and TRBJ2-2; perhaps TRBD1 as D (5 bases). Trimming stripped 3 bases from V and 1 base from J, with 15 bases between. CDR3 length: 17 residues. In germline, CDR1 is SGHVS, CDR2 FQNEAQ. The CDR3 here is CASSLRRDSKNTGELFF. CDR3 sequence (DNA): TGTGCCAGCAGCTTGAGGAGAGACAGCAAGAACACCGGGGAGCTGTTTTTT.

The chain employs TRBV15 and TRBJ2-5, with TRBD2 matching 8 bases. This CDR3 contains 14 residues. CDR1 and CDR2 from the germline V gene are LNHNV and YYDKDF (reference sequence). With 4 bases clipped from V and 3 bases from J, the junction kept 4 bases outside the gene matches. Here the CDR3 DNA reads TGTGCCACCAGCATTGTCGGGGGGGAAGAGACCCAGTACTTC. This gives the protein CATSIVGGEETQYF. The full variable domain, with the rest looked up from reference TRBV15 and TRBJ2-5, is DAMVIQNPRYQVTQFGKPVTLSCSQTLNHNVMYWYQQKSSQAPKLLFHYYDKDFNNEADTPDNFQSRRPNTSFCFLDIRSPGLGDTAMYLCATSIVGGEETQYFGPGTRLLVL.

The chain joins TRBV4-1 to TRBJ2-3; either TRBD1 or TRBD2 may fit D (5 bases each). The CDR3 is 15 amino acids. Germline assignment: CDR1 MGHRA and CDR2 YSYEKL. V lost 4 bases and J 4 bases, leaving 15 bases between the germline ends. CDR3 bases: TGCGCCAGCAGCCCGGGGTGGGGGAGCGCAGATACGCAGTATTTT. Amino acid sequence: CASSPGWGSADTQYF.

The V gene is TRBV29-1, the J gene TRBJ2-1; the match to TRBD2 covers 7 bases. Per germline, CDR1 SQVTM and CDR2 ANQGSEA. The CDR3 is made up of 12 amino acids. The V and J ends lost 7 bases and 7 bases, in that order; junction bases with no gene match: 7. In DNA, the CDR3 is TGCAGCGGATGGCGGGAGAGGAATGAGCAGTTCTTC. Protein sequence: CSGWRERNEQFF.

The V gene is TRBV13, the J gene TRBJ2-7; D is possibly TRBD1 (6 bases). Germline loops: CDR1 PRHDT, CDR2 FYEKMQ (reference sequence). The CDR3 consists of 15 residues. V was clipped by 7 bases and J by 1 base, with 17 bases between them. The CDR3 sequence is CASTRTEGPSYEQYF. Here the CDR3 DNA reads TGTGCCAGCACCCGGACAGAGGGGCCTTCCTACGAGCAGTACTTC. The full variable domain, in which reference TRBV13 and TRBJ2-7 provide the parts outside the CDR3, is AAGVIQSPRHLIKEKRETATLKCYPIPRHDTVYWYQQGPGQDPQFLISFYEKMQSDKGSIPDRFSAQQFSDYHSELNMSSLELGDSALYFCASTRTEGPSYEQYFGPGTRLTVT.

The gene calls are TRBV24-1 and TRBJ2-5, with 7 bases fitting TRBD1. With V trimmed by 7 bases and J by 2 bases, 3 bases remained unmatched. Looked up from germline, CDR1 is KGHDR and CDR2 is SFDVKD. This CDR3 has 13 residues. The CDR3 protein is CATRGTAQETQYF. DNA for the CDR3: TGTGCCACCAGGGGGACAGCGCAAGAGACCCAGTACTTC.

V and J are TRBV5-6 and TRBJ2-7; 8 bases are shared with TRBD1. Germline CDR1 and CDR2: SGHDT and YYEEEE. CDR3 length: 15 residues. V shed 4 bases and J 0 bases; nucleotides not matched to a gene: 6. This CDR3 is CASSGGQVYSYEQYF. The CDR3 bases are TGTGCCAGCAGCGGGGGACAGGTTTACTCCTACGAGCAGTACTTC.

In this sample, this clone turned up once. This chain links TRBV14 with TRBJ1-5; D call uncertain. Germline V gives CDR1 SGHDN, CDR2 FVKESK. The CDR3 extends over 19 amino acids. V was cut by 9 bases and J by 0 bases, with 27 bases left in between. The DNA for the CDR3 is TGTGCCAGTAAAAAATTTCTTCCGGGAAACCTTTATAGCAATCAGCCCCAGCATTTT. Its protein is CASKKFLPGNLYSNQPQHF. The whole variable domain, remainder taken from reference TRBV14 and TRBJ1-5, is EAGVTQFPSHSVIEKGQTVTLRCDPISGHDNLYWYRRVMGKEIKFLLHFVKESKQDESGMPNNRFLAERTGGTYSTLKVQPAELEDSGVYFCASKKFLPGNLYSNQPQHFGDGTRLSIL.

The chain joins TRBV3-1 (or the pseudogene TRBV3-2) to TRBJ1-2; no reliable D call. The germline V gene encodes CDR1 LGHDT and CDR2 YNNKEL (reference sequence). V was clipped by 2 bases and J by 3 bases, with 19 bases between them. The CDR3 has 17 residues. The CDR3, as DNA: TGTGCCAGCAGCCAAATCAGCTTCTCGTATTTTGACTATGGCTACACCTTC. This sequence encodes CASSQISFSYFDYGYTF.